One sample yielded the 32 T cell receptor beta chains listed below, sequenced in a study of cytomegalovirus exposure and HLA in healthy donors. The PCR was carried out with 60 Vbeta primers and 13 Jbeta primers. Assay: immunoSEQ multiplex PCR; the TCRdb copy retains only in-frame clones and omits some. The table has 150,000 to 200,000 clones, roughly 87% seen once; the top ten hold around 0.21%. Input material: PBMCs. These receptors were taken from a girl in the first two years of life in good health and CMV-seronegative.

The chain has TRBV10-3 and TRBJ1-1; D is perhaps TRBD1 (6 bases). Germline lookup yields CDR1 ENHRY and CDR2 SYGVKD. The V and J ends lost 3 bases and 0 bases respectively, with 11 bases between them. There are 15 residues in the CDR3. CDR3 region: CAISDSRQVNTEAFF. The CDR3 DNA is TGTGCCATCAGTGATTCCAGACAGGTGAACACTGAAGCTTTCTTT.

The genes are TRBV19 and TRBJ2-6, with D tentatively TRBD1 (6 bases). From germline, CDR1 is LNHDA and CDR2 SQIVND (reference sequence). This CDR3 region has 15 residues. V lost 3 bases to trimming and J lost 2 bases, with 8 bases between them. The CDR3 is CASSIYRAGANVLTF. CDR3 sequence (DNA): TGTGCCAGTAGTATCTACAGGGCTGGGGCCAACGTCCTGACTTTC.

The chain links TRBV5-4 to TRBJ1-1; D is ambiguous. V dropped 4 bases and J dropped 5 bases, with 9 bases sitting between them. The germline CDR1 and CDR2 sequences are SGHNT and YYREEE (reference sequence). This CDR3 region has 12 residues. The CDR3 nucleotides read TGTGCCAGCAGCCGGGAACGTACTGAAGCTTTCTTT. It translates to CASSRERTEAFF.

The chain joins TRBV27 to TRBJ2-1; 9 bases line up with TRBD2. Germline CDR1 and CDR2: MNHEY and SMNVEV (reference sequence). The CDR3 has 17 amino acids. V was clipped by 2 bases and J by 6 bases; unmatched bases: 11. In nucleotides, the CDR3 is TGTGCCAGCAGTTTAAGGGTTAGCGGGGGCCCCCTCAATGAGCAGTTCTTC. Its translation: CASSLRVSGGPLNEQFF.

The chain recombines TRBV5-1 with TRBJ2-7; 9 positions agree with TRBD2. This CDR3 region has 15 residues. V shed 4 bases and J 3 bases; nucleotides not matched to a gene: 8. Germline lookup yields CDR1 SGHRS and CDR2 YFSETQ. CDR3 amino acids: CASSVLAGANYEQYF. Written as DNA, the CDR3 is TGCGCCAGCAGCGTTTTAGCGGGGGCAAACTACGAGCAGTACTTC.

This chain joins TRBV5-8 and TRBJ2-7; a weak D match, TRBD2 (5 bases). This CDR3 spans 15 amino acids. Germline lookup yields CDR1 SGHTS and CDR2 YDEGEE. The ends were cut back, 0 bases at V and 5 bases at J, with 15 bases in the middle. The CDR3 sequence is CASSLGEITRDEQYF. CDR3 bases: TGTGCCAGCAGCTTGGGTGAAATTACTAGAGACGAGCAGTACTTC.

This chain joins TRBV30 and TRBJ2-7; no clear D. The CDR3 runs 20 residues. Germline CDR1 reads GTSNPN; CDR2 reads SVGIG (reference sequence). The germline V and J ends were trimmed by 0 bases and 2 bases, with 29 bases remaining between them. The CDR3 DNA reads TGTGCCTGGAGTGTATTCGGTTTGGGCTCCAACGCAAGGATAACCTACGAGCAGTACTTC. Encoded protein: CAWSVFGLGSNARITYEQYF.

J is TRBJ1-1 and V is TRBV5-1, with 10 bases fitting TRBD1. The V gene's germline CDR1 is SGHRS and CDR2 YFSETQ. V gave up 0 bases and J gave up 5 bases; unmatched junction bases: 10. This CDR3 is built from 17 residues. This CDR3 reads CASSLESTGGLNTEAFF. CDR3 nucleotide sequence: TGCGCCAGCAGCTTGGAGTCGACAGGGGGCTTAAATACTGAAGCTTTCTTT.

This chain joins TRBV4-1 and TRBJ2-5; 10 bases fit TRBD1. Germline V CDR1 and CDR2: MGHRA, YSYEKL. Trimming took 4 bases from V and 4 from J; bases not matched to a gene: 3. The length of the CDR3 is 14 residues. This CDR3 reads CASSLDRGGETQYF. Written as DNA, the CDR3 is TGCGCCAGCAGCCTGGACAGGGGGGGAGAGACCCAGTACTTC.

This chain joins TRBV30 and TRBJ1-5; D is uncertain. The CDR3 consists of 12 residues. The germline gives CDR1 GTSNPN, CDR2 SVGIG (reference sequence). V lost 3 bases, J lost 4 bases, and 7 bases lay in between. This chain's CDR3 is CAWSPSNQPQHF. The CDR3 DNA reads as TGTGCCTGGAGCCCCTCTAATCAGCCCCAGCATTTT.

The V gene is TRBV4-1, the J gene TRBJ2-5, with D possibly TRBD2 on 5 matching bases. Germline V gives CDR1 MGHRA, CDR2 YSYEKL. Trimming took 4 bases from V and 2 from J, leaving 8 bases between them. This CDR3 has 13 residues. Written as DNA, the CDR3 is TGCGCCAGCAGCCGACTACCTCAAGAGACCCAGTACTTC. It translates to CASSRLPQETQYF.

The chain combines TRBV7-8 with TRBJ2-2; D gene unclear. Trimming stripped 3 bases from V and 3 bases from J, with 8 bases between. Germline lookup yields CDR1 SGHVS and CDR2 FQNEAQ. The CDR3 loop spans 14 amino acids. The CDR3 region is CASSLSEYTGELFF. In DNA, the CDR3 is TGTGCCAGCAGCTTGTCGGAGTACACCGGGGAGCTGTTTTTT.

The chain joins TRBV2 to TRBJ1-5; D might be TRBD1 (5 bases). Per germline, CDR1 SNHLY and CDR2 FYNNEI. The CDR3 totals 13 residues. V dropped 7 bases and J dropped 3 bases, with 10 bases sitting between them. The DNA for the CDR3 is TGTGCCAGCAATCGGGGGATCAATCAGCCCCAGCATTTT. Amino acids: CASNRGINQPQHF.

The CDR3 DNA follows: TGCAGCGTTGAAAGGAGGGGAACTGAAGCTTTCTTT. It encodes CSVERRGTEAFF. The chain couples TRBV29-1 to TRBJ1-1, with TRBD1 as a possible D gene (5 bases). The V end was cut by 2 bases, the J end by 5 bases, with 9 bases between. The length of the CDR3 is 12 residues. Germline V gene sequence: CDR1 SQVTM, CDR2 ANQGSEA. Full variable domain (outside the CDR3, taken from reference TRBV29-1 and TRBJ1-1): SAVISQKPSRDICQRGTSLTIQCQVDSQVTMMFWYRQQPGQSLTLIATANQGSEATYESGFVIDKFPISRPNLTFSTLTVSNMSPEDSSIYLCSVERRGTEAFFGQGTRLTVV.

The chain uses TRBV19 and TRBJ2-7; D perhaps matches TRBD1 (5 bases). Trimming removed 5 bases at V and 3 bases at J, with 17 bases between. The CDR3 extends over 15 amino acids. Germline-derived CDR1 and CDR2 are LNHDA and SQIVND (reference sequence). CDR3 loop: CASSPYGHFNYEQYF. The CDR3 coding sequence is TGTGCCAGTAGTCCCTACGGACATTTCAACTACGAGCAGTACTTC. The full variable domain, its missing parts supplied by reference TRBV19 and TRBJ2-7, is DGGITQSPKYLFRKEGQNVTLSCEQNLNHDAMYWYRQDPGQGLRLIYYSQIVNDFQKGDIAEGYSVSREKKESFPLTVTSAQKNPTAFYLCASSPYGHFNYEQYFGPGTRLTVT.

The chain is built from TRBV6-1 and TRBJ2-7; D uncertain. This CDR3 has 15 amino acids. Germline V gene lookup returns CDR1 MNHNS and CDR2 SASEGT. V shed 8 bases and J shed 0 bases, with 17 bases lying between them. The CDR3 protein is CASRGTYANSYEQYF. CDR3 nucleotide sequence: TGTGCCAGCCGTGGAACATATGCAAACTCCTACGAGCAGTACTTC.

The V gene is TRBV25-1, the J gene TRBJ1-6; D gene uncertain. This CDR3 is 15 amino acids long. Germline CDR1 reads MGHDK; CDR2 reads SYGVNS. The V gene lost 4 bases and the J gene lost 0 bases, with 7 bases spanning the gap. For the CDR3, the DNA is TGTGCCAGCAGTGCTTCCTACTCCTATAATTCACCCCTCCACTTT. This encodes CASSASYSYNSPLHF. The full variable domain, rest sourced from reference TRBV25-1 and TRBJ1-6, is EADIYQTPRYLVIGTGKKITLECSQTMGHDKMYWYQQDPGMELHLIHYSYGVNSTEKGDLSSESTVSRIRTEHFPLTLESARPSHTSQYLCASSASYSYNSPLHFGNGTRLTVT.

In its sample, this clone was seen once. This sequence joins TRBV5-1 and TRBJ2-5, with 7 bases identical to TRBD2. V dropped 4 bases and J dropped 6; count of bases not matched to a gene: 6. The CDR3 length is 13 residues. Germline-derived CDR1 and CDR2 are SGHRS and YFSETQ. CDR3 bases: TGCGCCAGCAGCATCCGACTAGCTCAGACCCAGTACTTC. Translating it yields CASSIRLAQTQYF.

CDR3 sequence reads: CSVVGQDRFGELFF. The CDR3, as DNA: TGCAGCGTTGTTGGACAGGACAGATTCGGGGAGCTGTTTTTT. The chain employs TRBV29-1 and TRBJ2-2, with 7 bases identical to TRBD1. Germline values: CDR1 SQVTM, CDR2 ANQGSEA. The ends lost 4 bases at V and 7 bases at J; junction bases unmatched: 9. The CDR3 has 14 residues.

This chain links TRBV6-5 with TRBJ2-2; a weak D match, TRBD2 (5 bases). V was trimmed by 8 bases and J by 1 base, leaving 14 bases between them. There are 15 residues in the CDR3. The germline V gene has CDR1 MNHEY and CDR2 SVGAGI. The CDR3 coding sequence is TGTGCCAGCTGCCGGGGAGACCGGAACACCGGGGAGCTGTTTTTT. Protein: CASCRGDRNTGELFF.

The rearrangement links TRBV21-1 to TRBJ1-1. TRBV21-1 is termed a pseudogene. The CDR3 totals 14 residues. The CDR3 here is CASSNLGSNTEAFF. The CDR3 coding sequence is TGTGCCAGCAGCAATCTCGGGTCTAACACTGAAGCTTTCTTT.

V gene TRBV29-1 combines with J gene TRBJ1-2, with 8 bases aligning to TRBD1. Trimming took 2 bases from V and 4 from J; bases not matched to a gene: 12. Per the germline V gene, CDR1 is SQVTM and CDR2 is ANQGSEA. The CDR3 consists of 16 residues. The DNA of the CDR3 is TGCAGCGTTGAAAGAGGGCAGGGGGCAATGAGCTATGGCTACACCTTC. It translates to CSVERGQGAMSYGYTF.

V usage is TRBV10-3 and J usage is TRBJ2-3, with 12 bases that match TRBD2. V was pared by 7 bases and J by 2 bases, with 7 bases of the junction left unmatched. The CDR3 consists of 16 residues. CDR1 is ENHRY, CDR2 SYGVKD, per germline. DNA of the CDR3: TGTGCCATCACTAGCGGGAGGGCAGGTCTCACAGATACGCAGTATTTT. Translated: CAITSGRAGLTDTQYF.

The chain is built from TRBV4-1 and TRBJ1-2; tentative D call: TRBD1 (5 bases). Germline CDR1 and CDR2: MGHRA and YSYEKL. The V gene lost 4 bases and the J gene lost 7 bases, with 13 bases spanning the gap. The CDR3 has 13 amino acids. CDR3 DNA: TGCGCCAGCAGCCCCGGACTGGGGGGTGGCTACACCTTC. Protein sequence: CASSPGLGGGYTF.

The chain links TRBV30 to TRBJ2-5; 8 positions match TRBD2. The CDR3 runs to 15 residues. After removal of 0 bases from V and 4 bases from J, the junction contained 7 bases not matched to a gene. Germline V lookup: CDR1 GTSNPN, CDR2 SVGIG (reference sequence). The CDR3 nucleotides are TGTGCCTGGAGTGTAGACGGGGGGGCCGGAGAGACCCAGTACTTC. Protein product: CAWSVDGGAGETQYF. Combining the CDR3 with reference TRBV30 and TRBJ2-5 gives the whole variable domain SQTIHQWPATLVQPVGSPLSLECTVEGTSNPNLYWYRQAAGRGLQLLFYSVGIGQISSEVPQNLSASRPQDRQFILSSKKLLLSDSGFYLCAWSVDGGAGETQYFGPGTRLLVL.

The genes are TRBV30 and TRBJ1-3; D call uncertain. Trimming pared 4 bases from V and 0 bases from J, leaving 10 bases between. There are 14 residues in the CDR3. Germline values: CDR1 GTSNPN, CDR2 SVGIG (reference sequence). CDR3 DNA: TGTGCCTGGAAATCCGGGATCTCTGGAAACACCATATATTTT. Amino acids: CAWKSGISGNTIYF.

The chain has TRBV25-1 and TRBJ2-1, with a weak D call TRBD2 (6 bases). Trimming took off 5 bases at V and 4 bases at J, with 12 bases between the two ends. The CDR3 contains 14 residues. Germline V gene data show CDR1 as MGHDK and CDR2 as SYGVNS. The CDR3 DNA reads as TGTGCCAGCAGTTCGAAGGGACTTTACAATGAGCAGTTCTTC. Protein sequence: CASSSKGLYNEQFF.

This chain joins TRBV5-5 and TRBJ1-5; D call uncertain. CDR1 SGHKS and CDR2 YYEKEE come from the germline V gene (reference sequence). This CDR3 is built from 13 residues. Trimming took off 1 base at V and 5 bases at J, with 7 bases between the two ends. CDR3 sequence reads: CASSLIYDQPQHF. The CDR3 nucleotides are TGTGCCAGCAGCTTGATCTACGATCAGCCCCAGCATTTT.

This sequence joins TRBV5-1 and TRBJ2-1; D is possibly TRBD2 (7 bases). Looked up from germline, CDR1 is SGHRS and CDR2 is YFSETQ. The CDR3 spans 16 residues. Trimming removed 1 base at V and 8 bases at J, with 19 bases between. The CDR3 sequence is CASSLYGGAGSDEQFF. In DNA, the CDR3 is TGCGCCAGCAGCTTGTATGGGGGGGCCGGCTCAGATGAGCAGTTCTTC.

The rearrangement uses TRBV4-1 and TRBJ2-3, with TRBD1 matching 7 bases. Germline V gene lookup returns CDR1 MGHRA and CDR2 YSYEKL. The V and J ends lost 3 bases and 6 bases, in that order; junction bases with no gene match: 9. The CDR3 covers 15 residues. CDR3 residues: CASSQGQIATDTQYF. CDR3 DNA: TGCGCCAGCAGCCAGGGACAGATAGCCACGGATACGCAGTATTTT.

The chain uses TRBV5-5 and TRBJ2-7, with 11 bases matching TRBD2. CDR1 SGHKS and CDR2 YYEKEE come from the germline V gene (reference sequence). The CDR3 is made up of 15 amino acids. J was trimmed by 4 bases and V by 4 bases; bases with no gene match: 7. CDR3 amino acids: CASSAVAGGLYEQYF. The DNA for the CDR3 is TGTGCCAGCAGCGCCGTAGCGGGAGGGTTGTACGAGCAGTACTTC.

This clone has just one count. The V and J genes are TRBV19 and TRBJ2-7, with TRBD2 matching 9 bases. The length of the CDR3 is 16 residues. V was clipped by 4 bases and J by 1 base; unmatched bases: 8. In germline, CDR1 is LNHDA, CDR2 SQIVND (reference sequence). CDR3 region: CASSTGKAGGSYEQYF. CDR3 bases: TGTGCCAGTAGTACGGGAAAAGCGGGGGGATCCTACGAGCAGTACTTC. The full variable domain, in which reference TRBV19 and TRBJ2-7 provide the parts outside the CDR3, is DGGITQSPKYLFRKEGQNVTLSCEQNLNHDAMYWYRQDPGQGLRLIYYSQIVNDFQKGDIAEGYSVSREKKESFPLTVTSAQKNPTAFYLCASSTGKAGGSYEQYFGPGTRLTVT.